This TCR beta chain originates from a study of blood T cell repertoires in COVID-19 (TCRdb year 2020). Some background on the complete study: The collaborator samples originated in the United States, Italy and Spain and spanned the acute and convalescent phases of COVID-19. The prospective study material was composed of cDNA or gDNA derived from T cells, B-cell-depleted T cells, or PBMCs. Subjects who had been exposed to COVID-19, were actively infected with it, or had recovered from it provided the deeply sampled blood TCRbeta repertoires that made up the dataset. A freely available public database, intended as a resource for researchers studying the immune response to SARS-CoV-2, is where the repertoires were released. Samples came from the ongoing ImmuneRACE study (first 160 participants) plus 1,254 subjects from 6 global collaborators. Sample metadata almost always included a de-identified subject ID, COVID-19 status, age in years and sex. Where available, HLA class I and class II types were taken from metadata supplied by the sample provider and were not determined by assay-based typing.

As to this clone: The antigen this receptor binds is unknown. The sample holds no much larger clone one base away, and base qualities are not on file.

On the study overall, not on this receptor specifically: The quantity of clinical and demographic metadata differed by source and by participant and was supplied without curation.

Trimming costs V 5 bases and J 8 bases, and their ends lie 16 bases apart. CDR1 and CDR2, per the germline V gene, are MNHEY and SVGAGI. CDR3 length: 15 amino acids, cysteine to phenylalanine. Only the CDR3 portion is preserved as DNA: 45 bases, with reading frame beginning at the first base. In the prospective study, participants were roughly 18 to 100 years old, resided in about two dozen geographic areas of the United States, and were enrolled through a virtual design. Cohort assignment in the prospective study relied on participant-reported clinical history from a screening survey and a study questionnaire. Recovered participants in ImmuneRACE Cohort 3 were defined by two consecutive negative NP/OP PCR tests, clearance by a healthcare professional, or resolution of symptoms. Mobile phlebotomists in the prospective study collected whole blood, serum and a nasopharyngeal or oropharyngeal swab from every participant. Additional blood draws and questionnaires over an approximately two-month period could optionally be provided by prospective study participants. Before DNA extraction, blood samples from the prospective study were shipped at room temperature or frozen.

TCRbeta CDR3 regions were amplified from genomic DNA using the immunoSEQ Assay, a bias-controlled multiplex PCR. The study's own analysis went as follows. Within the assay, amplification of reference gene primers was used to estimate how many nucleated cells each sample contained. To quantify the absolute abundance of each unique TCRbeta CDR3 rearrangement, sequence reads were collapsed and filtered. For each sample, productive Simpson clonality was calculated by taking the square root of Simpson's diversity index across productive rearrangements. The table comes from immuneACCESS by way of TCRdb, which keeps in-frame sequences with V and J called. Part of the clones is missing from these tables; in studies checked, under half for an unresolved V gene and the rest for unknown reasons. D and trimming come from the DNA, and the V and J calls and clone size come from that table. Within this sample are about 210,000 clones, with 81% of them counted one time only. In total, the top ten clones hold around 9% of the sample.

This chain is built from TRBV6-5 and TRBJ1-6; TRBD1 is a possible D gene, resting on 5 matching bases. The clonotype was recovered from a man aged 35-49 years who had recovered from COVID-19. Specimen: PBMCs or T cells enriched from blood (not recorded which). The CDR3 corresponds to CASSTTGKGDSPLHF. The DNA reads as follows: TGTGCCAGCAGTACCACAGGAAAAGGGGATTCACCCCTCCACTTT.